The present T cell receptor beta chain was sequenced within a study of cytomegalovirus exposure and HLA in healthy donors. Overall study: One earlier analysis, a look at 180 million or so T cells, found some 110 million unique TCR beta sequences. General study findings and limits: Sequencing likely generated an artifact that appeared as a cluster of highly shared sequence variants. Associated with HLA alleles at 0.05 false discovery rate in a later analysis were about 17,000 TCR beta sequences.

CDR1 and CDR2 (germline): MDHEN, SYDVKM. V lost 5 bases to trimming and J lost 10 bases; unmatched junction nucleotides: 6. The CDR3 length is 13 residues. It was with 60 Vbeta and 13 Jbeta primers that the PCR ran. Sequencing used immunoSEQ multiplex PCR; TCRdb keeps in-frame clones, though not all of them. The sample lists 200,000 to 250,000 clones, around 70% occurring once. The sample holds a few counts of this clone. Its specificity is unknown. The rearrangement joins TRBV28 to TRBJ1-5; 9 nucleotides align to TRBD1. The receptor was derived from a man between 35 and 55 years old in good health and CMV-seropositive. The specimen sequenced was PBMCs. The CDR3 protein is CASSPGQGLPQHF. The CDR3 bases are TGTGCCAGCAGTCCCGGACAGGGGCTCCCCCAGCATTTT.